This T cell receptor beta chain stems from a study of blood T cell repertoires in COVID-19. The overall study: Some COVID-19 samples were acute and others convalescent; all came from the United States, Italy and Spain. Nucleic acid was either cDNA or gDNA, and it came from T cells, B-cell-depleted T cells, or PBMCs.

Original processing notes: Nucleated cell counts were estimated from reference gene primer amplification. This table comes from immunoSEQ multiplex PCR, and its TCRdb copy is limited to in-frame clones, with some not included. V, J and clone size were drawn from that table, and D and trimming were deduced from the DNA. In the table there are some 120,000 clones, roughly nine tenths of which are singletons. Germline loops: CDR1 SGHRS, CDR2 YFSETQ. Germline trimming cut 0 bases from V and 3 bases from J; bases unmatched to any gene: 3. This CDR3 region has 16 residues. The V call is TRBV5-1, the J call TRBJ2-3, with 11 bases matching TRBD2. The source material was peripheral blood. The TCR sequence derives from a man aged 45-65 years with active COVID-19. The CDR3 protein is CASSLASGRWTDTQYF. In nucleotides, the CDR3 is TGCGCCAGCAGCTTGGCTAGCGGGAGGTGGACAGATACGCAGTATTTT.